This record covers a single T cell receptor beta chain. The same CDR3 is also encoded by other DNA sequences in this sample. The method was immunoSEQ multiplex PCR; TCRdb's version includes in-frame clones alone and lacks a portion of them. The sample has 210,000 or so clones; around 85% are singletons. Trimming pared 4 bases from V and 2 bases from J, leaving 10 bases between. CDR1 SGHRS and CDR2 YFSETQ come from the germline V gene. This CDR3 comprises 14 residues. The data are from a study of blood T cell repertoires in COVID-19. Sequenced material: peripheral blood. This chain links TRBV5-1 with TRBJ1-5, with D tentatively TRBD1 (6 bases). This sequence originates from a human donor in a cohort sampled during active COVID-19. The CDR3 region is CASSPGDGNQPQHF. CDR3 coding DNA: TGCGCCAGCAGCCCAGGGGACGGCAATCAGCCCCAGCATTTT.